Each of the 28 T cell receptor beta chains below was sequenced from the same sample in a study of blood T cell repertoires in COVID-19. Only in-frame clones appear in the TCRdb table, and some are missing; sequencing was by immunoSEQ multiplex PCR. The sample includes more than 200,000 clones, 85% to 90% seen only once; the top ten take approximately 6.1%. Sample: peripheral blood. The receptors shown here come from a man at least 80 years old with acute or convalescent COVID-19.

The chain recombines TRBV7-8 with TRBJ2-7; a possible D gene is TRBD1 (5 bases). The germline V gene has CDR1 SGHVS and CDR2 FQNEAQ. The CDR3 sequence is 14 residues long. Trimming removed 5 bases from V and 2 bases from J, with 13 bases in between. The CDR3 region has the DNA TGTGCCAGCAGCACCCGACAGATACCCTACGAGCAGTACTTC. This encodes CASSTRQIPYEQYF. The complete variable domain, with remaining parts taken from reference TRBV7-8 and TRBJ2-7, reads GAGVSQSPRYKVAKRGQDVALRCDPISGHVSLFWYQQALGQGPEFLTYFQNEAQLDKSGLPSDRFFAERPEGSVSTLKIQRTQQEDSAVYLCASSTRQIPYEQYFGPGTRLTVT.

The count of this clone is one. Written as DNA, the CDR3 is TGTGCCAGCAGCTTTGGTTCGTGGCGCGGGTCGAGCTCCTACAATGAGCAGTTCTTC. Translation: CASSFGSWRGSSSYNEQFF. The chain links TRBV7-8 to TRBJ2-1, with D perhaps matching TRBD2 (5 bases). With 3 bases removed from V and 0 bases from J, the gap between germline ends came to 21 bases. Germline values: CDR1 SGHVS, CDR2 FQNEAQ. The CDR3 length is 19 residues.

There are a few counts of this clone. CDR3 DNA: TGCGCCAGCAGCTTGGGTCCGGGCGGGAATGAGCAGTTCTTC. Its protein is CASSLGPGGNEQFF. The chain is built from TRBV5-1 and TRBJ2-1, with D tentatively TRBD2 (5 bases). Trimming removed 0 bases at V and 7 bases at J, with 11 bases between. Germline values: CDR1 SGHRS, CDR2 YFSETQ. This CDR3 region has 14 residues.

This clone was counted between two and nine times. The chain carries TRBV6-5 and TRBJ2-1; tentatively, D is TRBD2 (5 bases). Trimming removed 6 bases from V and 4 bases from J, with 16 bases in between. This CDR3 comprises 15 residues. Germline CDR1 reads MNHEY; CDR2 reads SVGAGI. This CDR3 is CASRLVPLGYNEQFF. DNA of the CDR3: TGTGCCAGCAGACTAGTCCCCTTGGGGTACAATGAGCAGTTCTTC.

This clone was detected only a few times. This chain links TRBV4-1 with TRBJ2-5, with a tentative D call TRBD1 (5 bases). In germline, CDR1 is MGHRA, CDR2 YSYEKL. CDR3 length: 15 residues. Deletions cut 1 base from V and 2 bases from J, with 11 bases between. Here the CDR3 DNA reads TGCGCCAGCAGCCAAGTCAGAAAGGGGCAAGAGACCCAGTACTTC. Translated, it gives CASSQVRKGQETQYF.

Only a few counts were recorded for this clone. J is TRBJ1-5 and V is TRBV2, with TRBD1 matching 7 bases. The CDR3 consists of 14 residues. V shed 6 bases, J shed 3 bases, and the junction held 5 bases outside the gene matches. The germline V gene encodes CDR1 SNHLY and CDR2 FYNNEI. The CDR3 loop is CASRRGQINQPQHF. CDR3 coding DNA: TGTGCCAGCAGGAGGGGACAGATCAATCAGCCCCAGCATTTT.

The V gene is TRBV7-9, the J gene TRBJ2-1, with a weak D call TRBD2 (6 bases). V was pared by 0 bases and J by 6 bases, with 9 bases between. CDR3 length equals 14 residues. CDR1 is SEHNR, CDR2 FQNEAQ, per germline (reference sequence). Written as DNA, the CDR3 is TGTGCCAGCAGCTTAGCGGGAGGTATCAATGAGCAGTTCTTC. Its protein is CASSLAGGINEQFF.

This clone showed up just once. This sequence joins TRBV20-1 and TRBJ2-1; D not certain. V lost 5 bases and J 7 bases, leaving 9 bases between the germline ends. Germline CDR1 and CDR2: DFQATT and SNEGSKA (reference sequence). There are 11 residues in the CDR3. CDR3 coding DNA: TGCAGTGCTCGACTCGATAATGAGCAGTTCTTC. This gives the protein CSARLDNEQFF.

The chain combines TRBV5-1 with TRBJ2-2, with a weak D call TRBD1 (5 bases). The CDR3 spans 13 residues. The germline V gene encodes CDR1 SGHRS and CDR2 YFSETQ. Trimming pared 2 bases from V and 6 bases from J, leaving 8 bases between. The DNA for the CDR3 is TGCGCCAGCAGCTTACAGGCCCCCGGGGAGCTGTTTTTT. Protein sequence: CASSLQAPGELFF.

The chain has TRBV7-8 and TRBJ2-1; no reliable D call. The germline V gene encodes CDR1 SGHVS and CDR2 FQNEAQ. V lost 1 base to trimming and J lost 8 bases, with 6 bases between them. The CDR3 consists of 12 residues. The CDR3: CASSLVFYEQFF. CDR3 nucleotides: TGTGCCAGCAGCTTAGTTTTCTATGAGCAGTTCTTC.

The chain employs TRBV9 and TRBJ2-7; the match to TRBD2 covers 8 bases. J was trimmed by 1 base and V by 4 bases; bases with no gene match: 7. The germline V gene encodes CDR1 SGDLS and CDR2 YYNGEE. The CDR3 consists of 15 residues. CDR3 in amino acids: CASSRGAGGSYEQYF. The CDR3 DNA is TGTGCCAGCAGCCGGGGGGCGGGAGGTTCCTACGAGCAGTACTTC. The full variable domain, with the rest looked up from reference TRBV9 and TRBJ2-7, is DSGVTQTPKHLITATGQRVTLRCSPRSGDLSVYWYQQSLDQGLQFLIQYYNGEERAKGNILERFSAQQFPDLHSELNLSSLELGDSALYFCASSRGAGGSYEQYFGPGTRLTVT.

There are a few counts of this clone. The chain employs TRBV5-1 and TRBJ1-6; TRBD1 matches 7 bases. This CDR3 contains 14 residues. Germline V lookup: CDR1 SGHRS, CDR2 YFSETQ. V shed 4 bases and J 7 bases; nucleotides not matched to a gene: 5. The CDR3 coding sequence is TGCGCCAGCAGCACGGGACAGATCAATTCACCCCTCCACTTT. This translates into CASSTGQINSPLHF.

This clone was counted only a few times. The chain joins TRBV4-1 to TRBJ2-7, with TRBD2 matching 10 bases. Germline loops: CDR1 MGHRA, CDR2 YSYEKL. V shed 1 base, J shed 2 bases, and the junction held 5 bases outside the gene matches. The CDR3 runs to 16 residues. CDR3 nucleotide sequence: TGCGCCAGCAGCCAAGGGCCTCTAGCGGGGGCCTACGAGCAGTACTTC. It specifies CASSQGPLAGAYEQYF.

The CDR3 protein is CASSTASGGRNTDTQYF. CDR3 nucleotides: TGCGCCAGCAGCACTGCCAGCGGAGGGAGGAACACAGATACGCAGTATTTT. The chain combines TRBV5-1 with TRBJ2-3; D is possibly TRBD2 (6 bases). Per germline, CDR1 SGHRS and CDR2 YFSETQ. V was clipped by 4 bases and J by 2 bases, with 20 bases between them. There are 17 residues in the CDR3.

This chain connects TRBV30 to TRBJ1-2, with 8 bases aligning to TRBD1. The CDR3 runs 11 residues. J was trimmed by 7 bases and V by 3 bases; bases with no gene match: 1. Germline-derived CDR1 and CDR2 are GTSNPN and SVGIG (reference sequence). The CDR3 DNA sequence: TGTGCCTGGAGGACAGGGGCTGGCTACACCTTC. Amino acids: CAWRTGAGYTF.

This clone has more than one count but fewer than ten. This chain joins TRBV11-2 and TRBJ2-7; 11 positions match TRBD1. Per the germline V gene, CDR1 is SGHAT and CDR2 is FQNNGV. Trimming cost V 0 bases and J 12 bases; bases outside gene matches: 4. CDR3 size: 13 residues. The CDR3 bases are TGTGCCAGCAGCTTAGATACCGGGACAGGGGGGTACGTC. Translated: CASSLDTGTGGYV.

The V call is TRBV19, the J call TRBJ2-5; no firm D call. The V gene lost 11 bases and the J gene lost 4 bases, with 11 bases spanning the gap. The CDR3 sequence is 11 residues long. Looked up from germline, CDR1 is LNHDA and CDR2 is SQIVND (reference sequence). The CDR3 is CASSVRETQYF. CDR3 bases: TGTGCCTCGAGTGTGCGAGAGACCCAGTACTTC.

The chain is built from TRBV7-8 and TRBJ2-3; D is possibly TRBD1 (6 bases). This CDR3 has 16 amino acids. CDR1 is SGHVS and CDR2 is FQNEAQ in the germline V gene. V lost 1 base, J lost 1 base, and 12 bases lay in between. The CDR3 is CASSLVPGVGTDTQYF. CDR3 sequence (DNA): TGTGCCAGCAGCTTAGTGCCAGGGGTGGGCACAGATACGCAGTATTTT.

The rearrangement joins TRBV24-1 to TRBJ2-1, with 9 bases fitting TRBD1. CDR3 length equals 16 residues. CDR1 is KGHDR and CDR2 is SFDVKD in the germline V gene. The J segment lost 4 bases and the V segment lost 4 bases, leaving 7 bases of the junction unmatched. For the CDR3, the DNA is TGTGCCACCAGTGACCTGACAGGGGGTAGGTACAATGAGCAGTTCTTC. This sequence encodes CATSDLTGGRYNEQFF.

The rearrangement links TRBV16 to TRBJ2-1; D may be TRBD1 (6 bases). This CDR3 spans 13 amino acids. The germline CDR1 and CDR2 sequences are KGHSY and FQNENV. Trimming left V 2 bases short and J 7 bases short, with 9 bases between. The CDR3 sequence is CASSQNRVNEQFF. The CDR3 DNA sequence: TGTGCCAGCAGCCAAAACAGGGTGAATGAGCAGTTCTTC.

The V gene is TRBV19, the J gene TRBJ1-5, with D unclear. Germline V gene sequence: CDR1 LNHDA, CDR2 SQIVND (reference sequence). Trimming took 4 bases from V and 2 from J, leaving 12 bases between them. This CDR3 contains 15 residues. The CDR3 loop reads CASSNRGMGNQPQHF. CDR3 DNA sequence: TGTGCCAGTAGTAACCGGGGAATGGGCAATCAGCCCCAGCATTTT.

V gene TRBV29-1 combines with J gene TRBJ2-1; 9 bases map to TRBD1. CDR3 length: 12 residues. V gave up 7 bases and J gave up 5 bases; unmatched junction bases: 3. The germline CDR1 and CDR2 sequences are SQVTM and ANQGSEA. The CDR3: CSAGTGNNEQFF. DNA for the CDR3: TGCAGCGCCGGGACAGGGAACAATGAGCAGTTCTTC.

The rearrangement links TRBV11-2 to TRBJ2-2, with 11 bases identical to TRBD2. V lost 4 bases, J lost 0 bases, and 7 bases stayed unmatched. Germline V gives CDR1 SGHAT, CDR2 FQNNGV. CDR3 length: 18 amino acids. Here the CDR3 DNA reads TGTGCCAGCAGCTCACCGCGGGGACTAGCGGCGAACACCGGGGAGCTGTTTTTT. Its protein product is CASSSPRGLAANTGELFF.

The chain combines TRBV7-9 with TRBJ2-1; TRBD2 matches 9 bases. CDR3 size: 17 residues. Trimming took 1 base from V and 0 from J; bases not matched to a gene: 4. Looked up from germline, CDR1 is SEHNR and CDR2 is FQNEAQ (reference sequence). CDR3 coding DNA: TGTGCCAGCAGCTTAGGAATTAGCGGGAGCTCCTACAATGAGCAGTTCTTC. It yields the protein CASSLGISGSSYNEQFF.

This sequence joins TRBV5-5 and TRBJ2-7, with D maybe TRBD1 (7 bases). Trimming shortened V by 4 bases and J by 4 bases, and 21 bases separated the two germline ends. The CDR3 consists of 16 residues. Per the germline V gene, CDR1 is SGHKS and CDR2 is YYEKEE (reference sequence). CDR3 region: CASSTPTETGRYEQYV. CDR3 in DNA: TGTGCCAGCAGCACCCCCACCGAGACAGGGAGGTACGAGCAGTACGTC.

This clone was observed a single time. The V call is TRBV7-3, the J call TRBJ2-2; 7 bases are a match to TRBD1. V was clipped by 5 bases and J by 4 bases; unmatched bases: 4. The CDR3 is made up of 14 amino acids. Germline lookup yields CDR1 SGHTA and CDR2 FQGTGA. The CDR3 DNA sequence: TGTGCCAGCAGCCGAGACAGGGCCACCGGGGAGCTGTTTTTT. Amino acids: CASSRDRATGELFF.

This chain joins TRBV7-9 and TRBJ1-2; D is perhaps TRBD1 (5 bases). V dropped 1 base and J dropped 7 bases, with 16 bases sitting between them. This CDR3 contains 15 residues. Germline assignment: CDR1 SEHNR and CDR2 FQNEAQ (reference sequence). CDR3 DNA sequence: TGTGCCAGCAGCTTAGGGGACTTGGTCTGGGTTGGCTACACCTTC. It codes for CASSLGDLVWVGYTF. The variable domain in full, with the rest retrieved from reference TRBV7-9 and TRBJ1-2, is DTGVSQNPRHKITKRGQNVTFRCDPISEHNRLYWYRQTLGQGPEFLTYFQNEAQLEKSRLLSDRFSAERPKGSFSTLEIQRTEQGDSAMYLCASSLGDLVWVGYTFGSGTRLTVV.

This chain uses TRBV18 with TRBJ1-5; D gene uncertain. The germline V gene encodes CDR1 KGHSH and CDR2 LQKENI. CDR3 length equals 14 residues. Trimming removed 3 bases at V and 10 bases at J, with 16 bases between. CDR3 loop: CASSPGATNFPQHF. The CDR3 DNA sequence: TGTGCCAGCTCACCGGGCGCCACAAATTTTCCCCAGCATTTT.